This TCR beta chain appears in the sequencing data of a study of cytomegalovirus exposure and HLA in healthy donors. V gave up 9 bases and J gave up 3 bases; unmatched junction bases: 8. The CDR3 extends over 15 amino acids. The germline gives CDR1 LNHNV, CDR2 YYDKDF (reference sequence). This clone was recorded once. PCR used 60 Vbeta primers and 13 Jbeta primers. The assay was immunoSEQ multiplex PCR, and TCRdb's table has in-frame clones only and misses some. The top ten clones hold 2.5% to 3.5% of a sample with over 150,000 clones, 75% of them seen once. The clonotype comes from a male donor in good health and CMV-seronegative. The specimen was PBMCs. V is TRBV15 and J is TRBJ2-1; TRBD2 agrees at 10 bases. The CDR3, as DNA: TGTGCCACGCGGGAGCGGGGGGGTAACTACAATGAGCAGTTCTTC. Amino acids: CATRERGGNYNEQFF.